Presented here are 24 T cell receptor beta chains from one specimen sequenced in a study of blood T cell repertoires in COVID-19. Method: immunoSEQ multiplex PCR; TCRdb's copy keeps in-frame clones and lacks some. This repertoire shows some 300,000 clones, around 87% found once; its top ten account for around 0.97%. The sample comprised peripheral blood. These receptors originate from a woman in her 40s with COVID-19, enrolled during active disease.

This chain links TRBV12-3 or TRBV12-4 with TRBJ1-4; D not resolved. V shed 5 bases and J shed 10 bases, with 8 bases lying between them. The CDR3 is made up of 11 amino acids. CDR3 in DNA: TGTGCCAGCAGTCAAACCGGAAAACTGTTTTTT. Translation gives CASSQTGKLFF.

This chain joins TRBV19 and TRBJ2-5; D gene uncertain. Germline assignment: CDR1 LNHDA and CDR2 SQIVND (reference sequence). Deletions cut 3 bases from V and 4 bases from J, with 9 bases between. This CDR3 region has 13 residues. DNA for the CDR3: TGTGCCAGTAGTATCGGTGCCCCAGAGACCCAGTACTTC. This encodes CASSIGAPETQYF.

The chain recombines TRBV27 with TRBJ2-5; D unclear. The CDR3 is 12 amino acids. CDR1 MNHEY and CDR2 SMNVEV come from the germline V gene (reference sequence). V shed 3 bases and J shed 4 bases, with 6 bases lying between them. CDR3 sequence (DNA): TGTGCCAGCAGTTTCCCAGGAGAGACCCAGTACTTC. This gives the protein CASSFPGETQYF.

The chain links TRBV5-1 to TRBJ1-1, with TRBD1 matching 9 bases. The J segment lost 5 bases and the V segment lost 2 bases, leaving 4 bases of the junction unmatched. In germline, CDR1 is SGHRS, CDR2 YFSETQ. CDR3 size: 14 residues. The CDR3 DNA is TGCGCCAGCAGCTTAGCCGGGACAGGGACTGAAGCTTTCTTT. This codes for CASSLAGTGTEAFF.

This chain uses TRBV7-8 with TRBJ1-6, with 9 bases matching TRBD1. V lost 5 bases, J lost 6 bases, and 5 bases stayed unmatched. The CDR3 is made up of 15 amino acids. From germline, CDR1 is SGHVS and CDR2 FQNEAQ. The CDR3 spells CASSVRTGANSPLHF. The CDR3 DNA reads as TGTGCCAGCAGCGTAAGGACAGGGGCTAATTCACCCCTCCACTTT. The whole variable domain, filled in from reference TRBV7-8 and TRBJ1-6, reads GAGVSQSPRYKVAKRGQDVALRCDPISGHVSLFWYQQALGQGPEFLTYFQNEAQLDKSGLPSDRFFAERPEGSVSTLKIQRTQQEDSAVYLCASSVRTGANSPLHFGNGTRLTVT.

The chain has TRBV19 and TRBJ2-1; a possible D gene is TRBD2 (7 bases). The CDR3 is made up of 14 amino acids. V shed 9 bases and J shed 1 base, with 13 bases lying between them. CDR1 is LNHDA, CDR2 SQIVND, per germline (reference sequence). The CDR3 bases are TGTGCCAGCGTGGGGGGGCTATCCTACAATGAGCAGTTCTTC. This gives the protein CASVGGLSYNEQFF. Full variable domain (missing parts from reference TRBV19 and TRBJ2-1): DGGITQSPKYLFRKEGQNVTLSCEQNLNHDAMYWYRQDPGQGLRLIYYSQIVNDFQKGDIAEGYSVSREKKESFPLTVTSAQKNPTAFYLCASVGGLSYNEQFFGPGTRLTVL.

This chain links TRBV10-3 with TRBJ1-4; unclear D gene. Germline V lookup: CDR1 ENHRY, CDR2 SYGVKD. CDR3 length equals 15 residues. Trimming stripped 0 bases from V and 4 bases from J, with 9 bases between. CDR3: CAISESEAYNEKLFF. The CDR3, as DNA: TGTGCCATCAGTGAGTCCGAGGCCTATAATGAAAAACTGTTTTTT.

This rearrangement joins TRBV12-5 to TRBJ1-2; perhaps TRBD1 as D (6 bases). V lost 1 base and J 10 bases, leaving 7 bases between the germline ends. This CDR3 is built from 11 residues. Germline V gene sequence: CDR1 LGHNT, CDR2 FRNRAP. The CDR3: CASGLGTAYTF. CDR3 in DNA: TGTGCTAGTGGTTTGGGGACAGCCTACACCTTC.

The chain's CDR3 is CASSQEGSGQGYEKLFF. The CDR3 DNA reads TGCGCCAGCAGCCAAGAGGGCTCGGGACAGGGCTACGAAAAACTGTTTTTT. The genes are TRBV4-3 and TRBJ1-4; 9 bases are a match to TRBD1. The germline V gene has CDR1 LGHNA and CDR2 YSLEER. V trimming: 0 bases; J trimming: 8 bases; junction bases outside the gene matches: 10. The CDR3 consists of 17 residues.

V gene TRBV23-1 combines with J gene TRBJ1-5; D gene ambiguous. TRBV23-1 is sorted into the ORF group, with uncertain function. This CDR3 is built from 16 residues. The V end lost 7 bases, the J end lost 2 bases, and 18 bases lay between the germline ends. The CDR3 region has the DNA TGCGCCAGCACTCCGATGTACCAGTGCTGCAATCAGCCCCAGCATTTT. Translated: CASTPMYQCCNQPQHF.

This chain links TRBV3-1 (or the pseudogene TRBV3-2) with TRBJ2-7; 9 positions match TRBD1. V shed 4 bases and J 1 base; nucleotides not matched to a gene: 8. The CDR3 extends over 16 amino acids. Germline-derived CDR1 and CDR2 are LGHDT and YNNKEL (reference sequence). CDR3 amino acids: CASSPPSGTGSYEQYF. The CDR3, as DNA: TGTGCCAGCAGCCCACCTTCCGGGACAGGGTCCTACGAGCAGTACTTC.

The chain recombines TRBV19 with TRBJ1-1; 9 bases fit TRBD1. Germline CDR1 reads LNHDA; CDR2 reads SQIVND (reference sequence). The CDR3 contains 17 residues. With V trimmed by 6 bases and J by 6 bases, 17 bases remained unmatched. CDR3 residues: CASSLLSPGTGLAEAFF. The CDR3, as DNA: TGTGCCAGTAGCCTCCTATCCCCCGGGACAGGGTTGGCTGAAGCTTTCTTT.

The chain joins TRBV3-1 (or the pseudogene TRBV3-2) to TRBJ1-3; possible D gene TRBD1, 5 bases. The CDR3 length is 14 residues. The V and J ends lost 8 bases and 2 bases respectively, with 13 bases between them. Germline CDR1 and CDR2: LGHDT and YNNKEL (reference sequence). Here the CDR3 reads CASGNRQTGNTIYF. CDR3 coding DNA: TGTGCCAGCGGCAATCGACAGACTGGAAACACCATATATTTT.

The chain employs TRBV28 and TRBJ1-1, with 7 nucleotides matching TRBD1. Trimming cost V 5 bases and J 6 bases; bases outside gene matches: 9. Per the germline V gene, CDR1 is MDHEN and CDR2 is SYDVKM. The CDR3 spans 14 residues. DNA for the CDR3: TGTGCCAGCAGTCCCCTAAACAGGGGTCCTGAAGCTTTCTTT. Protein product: CASSPLNRGPEAFF.

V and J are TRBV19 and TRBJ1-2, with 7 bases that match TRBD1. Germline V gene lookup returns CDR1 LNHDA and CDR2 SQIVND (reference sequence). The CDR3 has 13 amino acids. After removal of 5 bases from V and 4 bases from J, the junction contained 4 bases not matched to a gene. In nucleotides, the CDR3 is TGTGCCAGTAGTCCGACAGGGTTCTATGGCTACACCTTC. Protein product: CASSPTGFYGYTF.

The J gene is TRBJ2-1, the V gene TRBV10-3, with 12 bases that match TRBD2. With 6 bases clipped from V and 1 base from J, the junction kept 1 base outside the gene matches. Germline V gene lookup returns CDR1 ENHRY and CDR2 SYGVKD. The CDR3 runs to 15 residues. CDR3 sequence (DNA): TGTGCCATCAGCGGACTAGCGGGATCCTACAATGAGCAGTTCTTC. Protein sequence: CAISGLAGSYNEQFF.

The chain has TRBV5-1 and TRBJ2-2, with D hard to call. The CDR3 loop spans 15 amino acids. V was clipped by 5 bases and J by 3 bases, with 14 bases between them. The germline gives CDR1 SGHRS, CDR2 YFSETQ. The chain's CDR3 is CASSSIQADTGELFF. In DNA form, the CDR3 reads TGCGCCAGCAGTTCGATTCAGGCAGACACCGGGGAGCTGTTTTTT.

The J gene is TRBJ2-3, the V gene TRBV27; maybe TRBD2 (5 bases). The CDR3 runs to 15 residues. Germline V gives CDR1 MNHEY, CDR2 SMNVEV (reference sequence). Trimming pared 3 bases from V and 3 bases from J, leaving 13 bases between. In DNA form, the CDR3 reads TGTGCCAGCAGTTTTAAGGATAGGAGGACAGATACGCAGTATTTT. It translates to CASSFKDRRTDTQYF.

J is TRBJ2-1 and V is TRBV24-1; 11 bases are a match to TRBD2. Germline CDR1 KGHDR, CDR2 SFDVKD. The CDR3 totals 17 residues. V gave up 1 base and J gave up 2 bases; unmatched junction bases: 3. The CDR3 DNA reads TGTGCCACCAGTGATTTTAGCGGGGGGGCGGCCTACAATGAGCAGTTCTTC. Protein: CATSDFSGGAAYNEQFF.

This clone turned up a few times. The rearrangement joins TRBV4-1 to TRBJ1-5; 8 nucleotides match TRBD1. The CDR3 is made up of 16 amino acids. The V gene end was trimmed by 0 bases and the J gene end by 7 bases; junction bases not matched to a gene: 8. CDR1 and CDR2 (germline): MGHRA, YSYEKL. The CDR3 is CASSQEAGGAWQPQHF. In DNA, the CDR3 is TGCGCCAGCAGCCAAGAGGCAGGGGGCGCCTGGCAGCCCCAGCATTTT.

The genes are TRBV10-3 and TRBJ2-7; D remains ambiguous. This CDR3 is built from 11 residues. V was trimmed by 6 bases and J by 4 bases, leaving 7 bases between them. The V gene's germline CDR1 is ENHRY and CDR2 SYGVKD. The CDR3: CAISYDYEQYF. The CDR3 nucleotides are TGTGCCATCAGCTACGATTACGAGCAGTACTTC.

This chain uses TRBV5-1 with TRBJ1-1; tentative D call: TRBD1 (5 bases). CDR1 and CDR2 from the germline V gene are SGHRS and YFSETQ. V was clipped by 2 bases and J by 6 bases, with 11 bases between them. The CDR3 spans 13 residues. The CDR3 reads CASSFSQGAEAFF. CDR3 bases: TGCGCCAGCAGCTTTAGTCAGGGCGCTGAAGCTTTCTTT.

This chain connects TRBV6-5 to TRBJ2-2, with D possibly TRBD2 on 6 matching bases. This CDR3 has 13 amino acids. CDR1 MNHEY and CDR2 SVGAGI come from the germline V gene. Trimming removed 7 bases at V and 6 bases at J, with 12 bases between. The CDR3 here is CASNALAAGELFF. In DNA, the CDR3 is TGTGCCAGCAACGCACTAGCTGCCGGGGAGCTGTTTTTT.

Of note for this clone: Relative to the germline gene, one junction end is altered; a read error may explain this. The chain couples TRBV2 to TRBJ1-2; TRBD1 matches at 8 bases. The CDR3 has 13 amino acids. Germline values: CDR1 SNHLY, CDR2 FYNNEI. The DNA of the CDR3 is TGTGCCAGCACGATGACAGGGGACTATGGCCACACCTTC. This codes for CASTMTGDYGHTF. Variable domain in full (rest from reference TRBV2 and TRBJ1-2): EPEVTQTPSHQVTQMGQEVILRCVPISNHLYFYWYRQILGQKVEFLVSFYNNEISEKSEIFDDQFSVERPDGSNFTLKIRSTKLEDSAMYFCASTMTGDYGHTFGSGTRLTVV.